This T cell receptor (beta chain) was found in a study of cytomegalovirus exposure and HLA in healthy donors. Use of 60 Vbeta and 13 Jbeta primers characterized the PCR. Data came from immunoSEQ multiplex PCR; TCRdb stores just in-frame clones and leaves some out. The data show about 89,000 clones, approximately 9% seen once. Study-level results: Earlier analysis found most TCR beta V segments productive about 87% or about 30% of the time. There were a few CMV-associated chains whose specificity for CMV antigens was confirmed in vitro. As a later analysis showed, a missense DCLRE1C variant was linked to trimming of TCR beta V- and J-genes. Based on reports, TCR beta sequences accurately predicted HLA-A and HLA-B alleles for most subjects.

The CDR3 has 17 residues. V was pared by 0 bases and J by 5 bases, with 8 bases of the junction left unmatched. Germline V CDR1 and CDR2: SEHNR, FQNEAQ (reference sequence). This clone has a count of ten or more. Its cognate antigen is unknown. The sample comprised PBMCs. J is TRBJ2-2 and V is TRBV7-9; 8 bases agree with TRBD2. This TCR was sampled from a man between 50 and 59 years old in good health and CMV-seropositive. CDR3 bases: TGTGCCAGCAGCTTAGCCTTCCTGGCTAGCGGGACCGGGGAGCTGTTTTTT. Translating it yields CASSLAFLASGTGELFF.